This TCR beta chain was sequenced during a study of blood T cell repertoires in COVID-19. Per the germline V gene, CDR1 is MNHEY and CDR2 is SVGAGI. V gave up 6 bases and J gave up 9 bases; unmatched junction bases: 9. The CDR3 length is 15 residues. As originally analysed: The assay estimated nucleated cells by amplifying reference gene primers. Here immunoSEQ multiplex PCR was the method, and the copy in TCRdb shows in-frame clones only, minus some. Clone size and the V and J calls come from that table; the DNA yielded D and trimming. The data contain roughly 160,000 clones, around 87% of them singletons.

The chain has TRBV6-5 and TRBJ1-6, with TRBD1 matching over 9 bases. This TCR derives from a man between 60 and 75 years old with COVID-19, enrolled during active disease. The sequenced sample consisted of peripheral blood. In DNA form, the CDR3 reads TGTGCCAGCAGCATCCGGGACAGGGAAGGTTCACCCCTCCACTTT. It translates to CASSIRDREGSPLHF.